These T cell receptor beta chains were read from a single sample in a study of cytomegalovirus exposure and HLA in healthy donors. Using immunoSEQ multiplex PCR, the repertoire was profiled, and TCRdb retains in-frame clones only, with some absent. The sample holds 150,000 to 250,000 clones, approximately 83% seen once. The source material was PBMCs. These receptors all stem from a boy aged 2 to 10 in good health and CMV-seronegative. Each CDR3 is given with its conserved first and last residue. A D gene is named only where the DNA matches it firmly. Not every row has a clone size; where given, it reads once, few, many or a size class.

D gene,V gene,clone size,J gene,CDR3 DNA,CDR3 protein
.,TRBV7-6,.,TRBJ1-6,TGTGCCAGCAGCTCCACAGGGAGAACCTATAATTCACCCCTCCACTTT,CASSSTGRTYNSPLHF
TRBD2,TRBV7-9,.,TRBJ2-3,TGTGCCAGCAGCCCTAGCGGGGGGGGTTCAGATACGCAGTATTTT,CASSPSGGGSDTQYF
TRBD1,TRBV7-3,.,TRBJ1-2,TGTGCCAGCAGCAGCGACGGACAGGGGCATGGCTACACCTTC,CASSSDGQGHGYTF
.,TRBV5-1,.,TRBJ2-2,TGCGCCAGCAGCTGGGGGGGCCCCACCGGGGAGCTGTTTTTT,CASSWGGPTGELFF
TRBD1,TRBV18,.,TRBJ2-5,TGTGCCAGCTCCCCTCAGGGGGCGCGGGAGACCCAGTACTTC,CASSPQGARETQYF
TRBD2,TRBV5-1,.,TRBJ2-3,TGCGCCAGCAGCTTGGGTCCTGCTGCGGGGGGTGGGATAGATACGCAGTATTTT,CASSLGPAAGGGIDTQYF
.,TRBV4-2,.,TRBJ2-7,TGTGCCAGCAGCCCTAGTACCAGGGTAGACGAGCAGTACTTC,CASSPSTRVDEQYF
TRBD1,TRBV7-2,.,TRBJ2-7,TGTGCCAGCAGCCCCCGGGACAGTTCCTACGAGCAGTACTTC,CASSPRDSSYEQYF
.,TRBV30,.,TRBJ1-1,TGTGCCTGGAGTCGGGACACTGAAGCTTTCTTT,CAWSRDTEAFF
TRBD1,TRBV18,.,TRBJ1-2,TGTGCCAGCTCACCTCAAACGGGACAGGGAATAGGTGGCTACACCTTC,CASSPQTGQGIGGYTF
.,TRBV5-1,.,TRBJ1-2,TGCGCCAGCAGCATCTCTTCCGGGACAAACTATGGCTACACCTTC,CASSISSGTNYGYTF
TRBD1,TRBV11-2,.,TRBJ1-1,TGTGCCAGCAGCTTCGGGACAGGGGCATACACTGAAGCTTTCTTT,CASSFGTGAYTEAFF
.,TRBV7-2,few,TRBJ1-1,TGTGCCAGCAGCTTAATTGCAGTCCCAGGAACTGAAGCTTTCTTT,CASSLIAVPGTEAFF
TRBD2,TRBV4-3,few,TRBJ2-3,TGCGCCAGCAGCCAAGCAGGGACTATCCCAGATACGCAGTATTTT,CASSQAGTIPDTQYF
TRBD2,TRBV5-1,.,TRBJ2-3,TGCGCCAGCAGCTTAGCGGGGGCTGGAGATACGCAGTATTTT,CASSLAGAGDTQYF
.,TRBV27,.,TRBJ1-2,TGTGCCAGCAGACTACACGGGGACTATGGCTACACCTTC,CASRLHGDYGYTF
.,TRBV6-5,.,TRBJ1-1,TGTGCCAGCAGGTATCTAGGGGGCACTGAAGCTTTCTTT,CASRYLGGTEAFF
.,TRBV18,.,TRBJ2-7,TGTGCCAGCTCACCACGGGGACAAGGGAGCTACGAGCAGTACTTC,CASSPRGQGSYEQYF
.,TRBV6-5,.,TRBJ2-5,TGTGCCAGCAGTTACTCGTCGAGCCCGTACCAAGAGACCCAGTACTTC,CASSYSSSPYQETQYF
TRBD1,TRBV7-9,once,TRBJ1-1,TGTGCCAGCAGCCCAAGGACAGGAATGAACACTGAAGCTTTCTTT,CASSPRTGMNTEAFF
.,TRBV7-3,.,TRBJ2-1,TGTGCCAGCAGCTTAGGGCCTGGGCAGTACAATGAGCAGTTCTTC,CASSLGPGQYNEQFF
TRBD1,TRBV4-3,.,TRBJ2-3,TGCGCCAGCAGCCAAGACCCCCGGACAGGGAAGTATAGCGCAGATACGCAGTATTTT,CASSQDPRTGKYSADTQYF
TRBD1,TRBV27,few,TRBJ2-5,TGTGCCAGCAGTCCGCGGACAGGGGGAGAGACCCAGTACTTC,CASSPRTGGETQYF
.,TRBV7-2,.,TRBJ2-1,TGTGCCAGCAGCTTAATCTCCCACAATGAGCAGTTCTTC,CASSLISHNEQFF
TRBD1,TRBV9,.,TRBJ1-5,TGTGCCAGCAGCGTGACAGGGGATCAGCCCCAGCATTTT,CASSVTGDQPQHF
TRBD1,TRBV14,.,TRBJ2-1,TGTGCCAGCAGCCTCTGGACAGGGAAGTCGGGTGAGCAGTTCTTC,CASSLWTGKSGEQFF
TRBD1,TRBV7-8,.,TRBJ1-1,TGCGCCAGCAGCTACAGGGGGAACACTGAAGCTTTCTTT,CASSYRGNTEAFF
TRBD2,TRBV4-3,.,TRBJ2-1,TGCGCCAGCAGCCAATACGGGGGGGCGAGCTCCTACAATGAGCAGTTCTTC,CASSQYGGASSYNEQFF
TRBD2,TRBV7-3,.,TRBJ2-7,TGTGCCAGCAGCTTAAGGGGGGGTTCTGGCTACGAGCAGTACTTC,CASSLRGGSGYEQYF
TRBD2,TRBV4-1,.,TRBJ2-1,TGCGCCAGCAGCCCGGGACTAGCTTTCTACAATGAGCAGTTCTTC,CASSPGLAFYNEQFF
.,TRBV7-2,.,TRBJ2-5,TGTGCCAGCAGCCACAACAGGGAGACCCAGTACTTC,CASSHNRETQYF
.,TRBV4-2,.,TRBJ2-5,TGTGCCAGCAGCTCCCTATATTCGGAGACCCAGTACTTC,CASSSLYSETQYF
TRBD2,TRBV9,.,TRBJ2-2,TGTGCCAGCAGCGTAGCTAGCGGGGGTAGGAACACCGGGGAGCTGTTTTTT,CASSVASGGRNTGELFF
TRBD1,TRBV2,.,TRBJ1-6,TGTGCCAGCATCGGGAGGGGGCGGAATTCACCCCTCCACTTT,CASIGRGRNSPLHF
.,TRBV5-6,.,TRBJ1-1,TGTGCCAGCAGCTTGCTGGGCGGGGGCCTTAGACGGAACACTGAAGCTTTCTTT,CASSLLGGGLRRNTEAFF
.,TRBV4-3,.,TRBJ1-1,TGCGCCAGCAGCCAAGCAAGGGACTTCGAAGCTTTCTTT,CASSQARDFEAFF
.,TRBV5-1,.,TRBJ2-2,TGCGCCAGCAGCCGTAACACCGGGGAGCTGTTTTTT,CASSRNTGELFF
TRBD2,TRBV13,.,TRBJ2-3,TGTGCCAGCAGCTTACGACTAGCGGGGGGGGTAACAGATACGCAGTATTTT,CASSLRLAGGVTDTQYF
TRBD2,TRBV10-3,.,TRBJ2-3,TGTGCCATCAGTCCGGGGACTAGCGGGAACACAGATACGCAGTATTTT,CAISPGTSGNTDTQYF
TRBD1,TRBV18,few,TRBJ2-7,TGTGCCAGCTCACCAATGAGGGGGCTGGGGCAGTACTTC,CASSPMRGLGQYF
.,TRBV27,.,TRBJ1-1,TGTGCCAGCAGCCAGGACAACTCGAACACTGAAGCTTTCTTT,CASSQDNSNTEAFF
TRBD1,TRBV7-2,.,TRBJ2-7,TGTGCCAGCAGCTTATCTGCCGCCGGGACAGGGGCACACGAGCAGTACTTC,CASSLSAAGTGAHEQYF
.,TRBV4-3,.,TRBJ2-5,TGCGCCAGCAGCCAAGATTTTGCTAGCGTGGAGACCCAGTACTTC,CASSQDFASVETQYF
.,TRBV2,once,TRBJ1-2,TGTGCCAGCAGTGAAATGGGGGGGCCTGGCTATGGCTACACCTTC,CASSEMGGPGYGYTF
TRBD2,TRBV2,.,TRBJ2-3,TGTGCCAGCAGTGTGGTAGCGGGGGGGGCCACAGATACGCAGTATTTT,CASSVVAGGATDTQYF
.,TRBV7-2,.,TRBJ1-1,TGTGCCAGCAGCTTAGCGGAGAGTAGCACTGAAGCTTTCTTT,CASSLAESSTEAFF
TRBD2,TRBV6-5,.,TRBJ2-7,TGTGCCAGCAGCGGGACTAGCGGGGGCCCGCAGTACTTC,CASSGTSGGPQYF
TRBD1,TRBV7-3,.,TRBJ2-2,TGTGCCAGCAGCCCTCCGGGACAGGCCACCGGGGAGCTGTTTTTT,CASSPPGQATGELFF
.,TRBV7-8,.,TRBJ2-1,TGTGCCAGCAGCTTAGCGACAACAGGAATAAGCTCCTACAATGAGCAGTTCTTC,CASSLATTGISSYNEQFF
.,TRBV6-1,.,TRBJ2-4,TGTGCCAGCAGTGGAAGGGGACTAGCCAAAAACATTCAGTACTTC,CASSGRGLAKNIQYF
TRBD1,TRBV11-2,.,TRBJ1-3,TGTGCCAGCAGCTCAGGGACAGAATTGGGAAACACCATATATTTT,CASSSGTELGNTIYF
.,TRBV29-1,.,TRBJ1-1,TGCAGCGTTGGGATGCGGGACCGATACTCTGAAGCTTTCTTT,CSVGMRDRYSEAFF
.,TRBV9,.,TRBJ2-2,TGTGCCAGCAGCGTAGCCCCTAGCGATAACACCGGGGAGCTGTTTTTT,CASSVAPSDNTGELFF